The 2 T cell receptor beta chains in this list originate from one sample, sequenced in a study of cytomegalovirus exposure and HLA in healthy donors. 13 Jbeta primers and 60 Vbeta primers were used for the PCR. TCRdb's table, derived via immunoSEQ multiplex PCR, lists solely in-frame clones and lacks some. The table has around 190,000 clones, around 90% seen once; the top ten hold around 0.99%. Material: PBMCs. The receptors shown here come from a boy between 2 and 15 years old in good health and CMV-seronegative.

This chain links TRBV5-6 with TRBJ2-3; D is undetermined. V lost 0 bases and J 2 bases, leaving 7 bases between the germline ends. CDR3 length equals 14 residues. The germline V gene has CDR1 SGHDT and CDR2 YYEEEE. CDR3 in amino acids: CASSLGLITDTQYF. DNA for the CDR3: TGTGCCAGCAGCTTGGGGCTGATCACAGATACGCAGTATTTT.

The genes are TRBV6-5 and TRBJ1-5; D call uncertain. Germline CDR1 MNHEY, CDR2 SVGAGI. Trimming removed 2 bases from V and 6 bases from J, with 11 bases in between. There are 14 residues in the CDR3. The CDR3 loop reads CASSYTVEGQPQHF. The CDR3 region has the DNA TGTGCCAGCAGTTACACGGTGGAGGGTCAGCCCCAGCATTTT.